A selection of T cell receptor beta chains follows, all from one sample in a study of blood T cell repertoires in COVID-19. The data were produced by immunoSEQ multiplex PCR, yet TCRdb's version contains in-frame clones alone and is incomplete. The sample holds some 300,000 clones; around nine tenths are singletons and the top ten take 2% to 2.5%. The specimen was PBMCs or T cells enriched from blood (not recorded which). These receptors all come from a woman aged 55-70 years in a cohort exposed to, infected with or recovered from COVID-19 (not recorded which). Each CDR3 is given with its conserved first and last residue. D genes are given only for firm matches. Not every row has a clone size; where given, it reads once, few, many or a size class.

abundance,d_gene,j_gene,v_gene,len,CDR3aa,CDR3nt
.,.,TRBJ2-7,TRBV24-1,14,CATSEAEGPYEQYF,TGTGCCACCAGTGAGGCAGAGGGTCCCTACGAGCAGTACTTC
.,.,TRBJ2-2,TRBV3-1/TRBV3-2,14,CASSQAKRTGELFF,TGTGCCAGCAGCCAAGCGAAGAGAACCGGGGAGCTGTTTTTT
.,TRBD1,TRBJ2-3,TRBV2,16,CASSVPGQGAADTQYF,TGTGCCAGCAGCGTTCCGGGACAGGGGGCCGCAGATACGCAGTATTTT
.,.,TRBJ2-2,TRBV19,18,CASSIDRLLAREGGELFF,TGTGCCAGTAGTATAGATCGGTTATTGGCACGGGAAGGCGGGGAGCTGTTTTTT
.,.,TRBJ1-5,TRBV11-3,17,CASKRRGGPGAGRPQHF,TGTGCCAGCAAAAGGCGGGGAGGGCCCGGAGCAGGGCGGCCCCAGCATTTT
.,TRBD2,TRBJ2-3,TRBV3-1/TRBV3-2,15,CASSQGLAGGDTQYF,TGTGCCAGCAGCCAAGGGCTAGCGGGAGGAGATACGCAGTATTTT
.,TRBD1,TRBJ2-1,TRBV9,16,CASSVGLQGARNEQFF,TGTGCCAGCAGCGTAGGATTACAGGGGGCGCGAAATGAGCAGTTCTTC
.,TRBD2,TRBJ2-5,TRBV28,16,CASSLWTSGTQETQYF,TGTGCCAGCAGTCTCTGGACTAGCGGGACCCAAGAGACCCAGTACTTC
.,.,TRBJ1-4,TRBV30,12,CAWSRRREKLFF,TGTGCCTGGAGTAGGAGACGGGAAAAACTGTTTTTT
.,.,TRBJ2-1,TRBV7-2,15,CASSLARGAKYEQFF,TGTGCCAGCAGCTTAGCACGGGGAGCAAAGTATGAGCAGTTCTTC
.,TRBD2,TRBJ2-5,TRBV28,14,CASSSRLARKTQYF,TGTGCCAGCAGTTCCCGACTAGCGCGGAAGACCCAGTACTTC
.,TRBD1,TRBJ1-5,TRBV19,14,CASSSGTGNQPQHF,TGTGCCAGTAGTTCCGGGACAGGTAATCAGCCCCAGCATTTT
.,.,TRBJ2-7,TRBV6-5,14,CASSTGQLYYEQYF,TGTGCCAGCAGTACAGGACAGCTATACTACGAGCAGTACTTC
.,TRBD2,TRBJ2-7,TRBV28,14,CATEPSGRAREQYF,TGTGCCACGGAACCCAGCGGGAGGGCCCGCGAGCAGTACTTC
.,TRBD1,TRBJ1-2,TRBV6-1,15,CASRASGQGGDGYTF,TGTGCCAGCAGAGCCAGCGGACAGGGAGGGGATGGCTACACCTTC
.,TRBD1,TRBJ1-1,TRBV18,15,CASSPGQGANTEAFF,TGTGCCAGCTCACCAGGACAGGGGGCGAACACTGAAGCTTTCTTT
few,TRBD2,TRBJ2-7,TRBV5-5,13,CASSSGTNYEQYF,TGTGCCAGCAGTTCCGGGACTAACTACGAGCAGTACTTC
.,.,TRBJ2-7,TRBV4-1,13,CASSQRGSYEQYF,TGCGCCAGCAGCCAACGAGGCTCCTACGAGCAGTACTTC
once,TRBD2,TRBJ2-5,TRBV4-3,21,CASSQDPPGLAGGNRRETQYF,TGCGCCAGCAGCCAAGATCCTCCGGGACTAGCGGGAGGGAATCGGAGGGAGACCCAGTACTTC
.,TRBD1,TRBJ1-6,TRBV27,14,CASSLRQGTAPLHF,TGTGCCAGCAGTCTACGACAGGGCACGGCACCCCTCCACTTT
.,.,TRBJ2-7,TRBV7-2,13,CASSYGINYEQYF,TGTGCCAGCAGCTACGGGATCAACTACGAGCAGTACTTC
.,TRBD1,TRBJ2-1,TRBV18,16,CASSALWTGGTNEQFF,TGTGCCAGCTCCGCCCTCTGGACAGGGGGTACCAATGAGCAGTTCTTC
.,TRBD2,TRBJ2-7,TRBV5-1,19,CASSTRLGLLRSGNYEQYF,TGCGCCAGCAGCACCCGGTTGGGACTGCTCCGGAGCGGGAACTACGAGCAGTACTTC
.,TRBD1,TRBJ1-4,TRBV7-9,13,CAGTAATNEKLFF,TGTGCCGGGACAGCTGCAACTAATGAAAAACTGTTTTTT
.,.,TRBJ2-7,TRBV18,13,CASSPLQDYEQYF,TGTGCCAGCTCACCCTTACAGGACTACGAGCAGTACTTC
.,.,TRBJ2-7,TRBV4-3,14,CASSQRPLGGEQYF,TGCGCCAGCAGCCAGAGGCCCCTGGGAGGCGAGCAGTACTTC
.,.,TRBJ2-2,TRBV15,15,CATSRTRINTGELFF,TGTGCCACCAGCAGGACACGGATAAACACCGGGGAGCTGTTTTTT
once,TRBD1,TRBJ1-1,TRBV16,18,CASGPIGQGAVQRTEAFF,TGTGCCAGCGGACCGATCGGGCAGGGGGCCGTGCAGAGAACTGAAGCTTTCTTT
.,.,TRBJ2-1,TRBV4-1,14,CASSQGQGSNEQFF,TGCGCCAGCAGCCAGGGGCAGGGGTCCAATGAGCAGTTCTTC
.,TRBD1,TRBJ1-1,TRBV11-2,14,CASSADRVNTEAFF,TGTGCCAGCAGCGCCGACAGGGTGAACACTGAAGCTTTCTTT
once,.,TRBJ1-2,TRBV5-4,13,CASSLPTNYGYTF,TGTGCCAGCAGCTTGCCAACTAACTATGGCTACACCTTC
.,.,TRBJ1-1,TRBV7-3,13,CASSWGGRTEAFF,TGTGCCAGCAGCTGGGGCGGACGCACTGAAGCTTTCTTT
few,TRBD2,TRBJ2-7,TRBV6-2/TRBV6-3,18,CASSYVNHRLAGAYEQYF,TGTGCCAGCAGTTACGTTAATCACCGACTAGCGGGAGCATACGAGCAGTACTTC
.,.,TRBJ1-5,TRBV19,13,CASSITGNQPQHF,TGTGCCAGTAGTATAACAGGTAATCAGCCCCAGCATTTT
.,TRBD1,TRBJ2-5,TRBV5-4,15,CASSLATGGGETQYF,TGTGCCAGCAGCTTGGCTACAGGGGGCGGAGAGACCCAGTACTTC
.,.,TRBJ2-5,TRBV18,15,CASSEQGLLKETQYF,TGTGCCAGCTCAGAACAGGGTTTACTCAAAGAGACCCAGTACTTC
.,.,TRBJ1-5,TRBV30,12,CAWSVGGQPQHF,TGTGCCTGGAGTGTAGGGGGACAGCCCCAGCATTTT
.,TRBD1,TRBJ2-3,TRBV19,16,CASSSTGTGFTDTQYF,TGTGCCAGTAGTTCCACCGGGACAGGTTTCACAGATACGCAGTATTTT
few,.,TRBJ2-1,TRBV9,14,CASSPQWRVGEQFF,TGTGCCAGCAGCCCCCAATGGAGGGTCGGTGAGCAGTTCTTC
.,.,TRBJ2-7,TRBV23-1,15,CASSQSAGVAYEQYF,TGCGCCAGCAGTCAATCGGCAGGGGTGGCCTACGAGCAGTACTTC
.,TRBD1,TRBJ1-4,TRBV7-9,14,CASSGQDGFVGLFF,TGTGCCAGCAGCGGACAGGACGGGTTTGTGGGACTGTTTTTT
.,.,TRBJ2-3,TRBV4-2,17,CASSQDPIGGETDTQYF,TGTGCCAGCAGCCAAGATCCGATTGGCGGGGAAACAGATACGCAGTATTTT
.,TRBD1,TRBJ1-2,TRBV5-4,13,CASSLETGVGYTF,TGTGCCAGCAGCTTGGAGACAGGGGTTGGCTACACCTTC
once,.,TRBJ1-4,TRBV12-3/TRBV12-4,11,CASSWAGKLFF,TGTGCCAGCAGTTGGGCTGGAAAACTGTTTTTT
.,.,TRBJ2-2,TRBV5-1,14,CASSPSSSAGELFF,TGCGCCAGCAGCCCCTCCTCTAGCGCCGGGGAGCTGTTTTTT
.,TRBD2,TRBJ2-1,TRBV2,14,CASKGREGNNEQFF,TGTGCCAGCAAGGGGCGGGAGGGTAACAATGAGCAGTTCTTC
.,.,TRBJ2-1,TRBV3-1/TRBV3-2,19,CASSQDPSRGSGSYNEQFF,TGTGCCAGCAGCCAAGACCCCAGCAGGGGATCAGGCTCCTACAATGAGCAGTTCTTC
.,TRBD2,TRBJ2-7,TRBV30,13,CAWSTGLAYEQYF,TGTGCCTGGAGTACGGGACTAGCCTACGAGCAGTACTTC